The next 11 T cell receptor beta chains were all read from a single sample in a study of T cell repertoires in cytomegalovirus infection. No cognate antigen is known for these TCRs. TCRdb passed the reads through MiXCR, listing each CDR3 protein once. This repertoire shows about 830,000 distinct CDR3 sequences, 32% found once; its top ten account for 9.5% to 15%. The source was cultured CD8+ T cells from PBMCs, collected from culture after CMV antigen stimulation. These receptors were collected from a human donor in good health (CMV status not recorded). Some clones in this sample may be carry-over from other donors' samples.

In this sample, this clonotype turned up a few times. The CDR3 nucleotides read TGTGCCAGCCGGAGCGGGGGCACAGATACGCAGTATTTT. It translates to CASRSGGTDTQYF. The V and J genes are TRBV9 and TRBJ2-3; 7 positions match TRBD2. Trimming at V came to 7 bases and at J to 1 base, leaving 3 bases not matched to a gene. The CDR3 has 13 residues. CDR1 is SGDLS, CDR2 YYNGEE, per germline.

In its sample, this clonotype was seen a few times. V usage is TRBV7-2 and J usage is TRBJ2-1, with 11 bases identical to TRBD2. CDR1 is SGHTA and CDR2 is FQGNSA in the germline V gene. V was clipped by 5 bases and J by 1 base; unmatched bases: 13. The CDR3 runs 19 residues. CDR3 amino acids: CASSPSPGLAGLSYNEQFF. The CDR3 DNA reads as TGTGCCAGCAGCCCGTCCCCCGGACTAGCGGGCCTTTCCTACAATGAGCAGTTCTTC.

This clonotype has only a few counts. The gene calls are TRBV7-9 and TRBJ1-6, with D perhaps TRBD1 (5 bases). CDR3 length: 15 residues. CDR1 is SEHNR and CDR2 is FQNEAQ in the germline V gene (reference sequence). V lost 0 bases, J lost 9 bases, and 12 bases lay in between. The CDR3 region is CASSLAGRDISPLHF. The CDR3 bases are TGTGCCAGCAGCTTAGCGGGACGGGATATTTCACCCCTCCACTTT. Complete variable domain (other parts from reference TRBV7-9 and TRBJ1-6): DTGVSQNPRHKITKRGQNVTFRCDPISEHNRLYWYRQTLGQGPEFLTYFQNEAQLEKSRLLSDRFSAERPKGSFSTLEIQRTEQGDSAMYLCASSLAGRDISPLHFGNGTRLTVT.

This clonotype has just a few counts. V gene TRBV19 combines with J gene TRBJ2-2; TRBD1 aligns across 7 bases. Germline V CDR1 and CDR2: LNHDA, SQIVND (reference sequence). V lost 8 bases to trimming and J lost 2 bases; unmatched junction nucleotides: 5. CDR3 length equals 14 residues. As DNA, the CDR3 is TGTGCCAGTGCAGGGACAGCCAACACCGGGGAGCTGTTTTTT. Its protein is CASAGTANTGELFF.

A word on this clonotype: A much larger clonotype is one base distant, so this may be a read error. The DNA of the CDR3 is TGTGCCAGCAGTTTCAACAACTTAACCAACAATGAGCAGTTCTTC. This codes for CASSFNNLTNNEQFF. The chain carries TRBV12-3 or TRBV12-4 and TRBJ2-1; D is unresolved. Trimming took off 3 bases at V and 5 bases at J, with 14 bases between the two ends. The CDR3 loop spans 15 amino acids.

V gene TRBV19 combines with J gene TRBJ1-1, with 7 bases fitting TRBD1. Germline lookup yields CDR1 LNHDA and CDR2 SQIVND (reference sequence). The CDR3 loop spans 15 amino acids. J gave up 6 bases and V 7 bases, and 14 bases lay outside the gene matches. Written as DNA, the CDR3 is TGTGCCAGTATTGTGCCAAAGAAGGGGGCGCCTGAAGCTTTCTTT. This gives the protein CASIVPKKGAPEAFF.

V gene TRBV18 combines with J gene TRBJ2-7; 10 bases line up with TRBD2. From germline, CDR1 is KGHSH and CDR2 LQKENI. V lost 1 base to trimming and J lost 2 bases; unmatched junction nucleotides: 5. The length of the CDR3 is 16 residues. In DNA form, the CDR3 reads TGTGCCAGCTCACCACTGGGACTAGCGCTCCCCTACGAGCAGTACTTC. The encoded protein is CASSPLGLALPYEQYF.

This rearrangement joins TRBV10-2 to TRBJ2-7; a weak D match, TRBD1 (6 bases). The V gene's germline CDR1 is WSHSY and CDR2 SAAADI. V was trimmed by 4 bases and J by 2 bases, leaving 18 bases between them. The CDR3 runs 16 residues. In DNA, the CDR3 is TGCGCCAGCAGTGGCCCGACCGGGACACAGACCTACGAGCAGTACTTC. Protein sequence: CASSGPTGTQTYEQYF.

This clonotype has only a few counts. V usage is TRBV10-3 and J usage is TRBJ1-1, with unresolved D. Germline V gene lookup returns CDR1 ENHRY and CDR2 SYGVKD. V lost 5 bases to trimming and J lost 2 bases, with 12 bases between them. CDR3 length: 14 amino acids. In DNA, the CDR3 is TGTGCCATCAGTTCTCTCACAGAAAACACTGAAGCTTTCTTT. It is translated as CAISSLTENTEAFF.

The chain has TRBV7-3 and TRBJ2-3; 7 nucleotides match TRBD1. Unmatched junction bases numbered 8, after V lost 3 bases and J lost 2 bases. This CDR3 has 16 amino acids. Per the germline V gene, CDR1 is SGHTA and CDR2 is FQGTGA. The CDR3 here is CASSFTKGALTDTQYF. The CDR3 nucleotides are TGTGCCAGCAGCTTCACCAAGGGGGCCCTCACAGATACGCAGTATTTT.

The rearrangement joins TRBV4-3 to TRBJ2-2, with D possibly being TRBD1 or TRBD2 (5 bases each). V was cut by 0 bases and J by 3 bases, with 8 bases left in between. CDR1 LGHNA and CDR2 YSLEER come from the germline V gene. This CDR3 region has 15 residues. The CDR3 DNA follows: TGCGCCAGCAGCCAAGAAGGGACGGACACCGGGGAGCTGTTTTTT. Amino acid sequence: CASSQEGTDTGELFF.